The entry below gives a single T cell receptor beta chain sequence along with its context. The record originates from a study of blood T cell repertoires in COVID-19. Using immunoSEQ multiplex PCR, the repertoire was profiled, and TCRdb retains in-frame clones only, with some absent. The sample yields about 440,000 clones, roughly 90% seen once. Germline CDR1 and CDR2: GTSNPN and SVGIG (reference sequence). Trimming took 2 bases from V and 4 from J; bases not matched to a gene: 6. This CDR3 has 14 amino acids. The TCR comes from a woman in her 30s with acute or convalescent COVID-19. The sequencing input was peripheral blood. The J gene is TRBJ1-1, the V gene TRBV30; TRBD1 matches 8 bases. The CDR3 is CAWSPGQGPTEAFF. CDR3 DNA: TGTGCCTGGAGTCCAGGACAGGGTCCCACTGAAGCTTTCTTT.